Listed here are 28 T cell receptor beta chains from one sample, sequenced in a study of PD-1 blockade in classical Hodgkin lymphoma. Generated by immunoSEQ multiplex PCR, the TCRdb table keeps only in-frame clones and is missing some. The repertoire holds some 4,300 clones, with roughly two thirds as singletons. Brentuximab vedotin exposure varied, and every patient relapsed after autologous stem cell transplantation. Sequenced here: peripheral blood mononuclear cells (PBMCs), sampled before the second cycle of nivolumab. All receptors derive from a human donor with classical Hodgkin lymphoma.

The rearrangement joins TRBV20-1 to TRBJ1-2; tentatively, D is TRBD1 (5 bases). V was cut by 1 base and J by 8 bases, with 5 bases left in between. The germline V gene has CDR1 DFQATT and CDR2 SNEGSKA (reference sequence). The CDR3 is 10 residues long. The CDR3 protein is CSARGGGYTF. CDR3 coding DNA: TGCAGTGCTAGAGGGGGCGGCTACACCTTC.

The CDR3 coding sequence is TGCAGCGTTGTCGGGTCGGGGGCTTATGGCTACACCTTC. Translation: CSVVGSGAYGYTF. The chain is built from TRBV29-1 and TRBJ1-2; the D gene is possibly TRBD1 (6 bases). The CDR3 has 13 residues. V shed 4 bases and J shed 5 bases, with 14 bases lying between them. CDR1 SQVTM and CDR2 ANQGSEA come from the germline V gene.

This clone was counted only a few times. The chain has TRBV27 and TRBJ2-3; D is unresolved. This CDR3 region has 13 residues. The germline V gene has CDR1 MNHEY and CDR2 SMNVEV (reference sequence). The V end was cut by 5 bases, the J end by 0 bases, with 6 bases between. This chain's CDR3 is CASSPYSTDTQYF. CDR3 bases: TGTGCCAGCAGTCCGTATAGCACAGATACGCAGTATTTT.

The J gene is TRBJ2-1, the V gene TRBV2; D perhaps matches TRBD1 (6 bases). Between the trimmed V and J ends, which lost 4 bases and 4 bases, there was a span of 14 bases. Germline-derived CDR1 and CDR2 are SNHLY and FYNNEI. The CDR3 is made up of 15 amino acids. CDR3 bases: TGTGCCAGCAGTGGGGGGCGGCAGACTTACAATGAGCAGTTCTTC. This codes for CASSGGRQTYNEQFF. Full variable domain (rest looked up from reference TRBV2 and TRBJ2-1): EPEVTQTPSHQVTQMGQEVILRCVPISNHLYFYWYRQILGQKVEFLVSFYNNEISEKSEIFDDQFSVERPDGSNFTLKIRSTKLEDSAMYFCASSGGRQTYNEQFFGPGTRLTVL.

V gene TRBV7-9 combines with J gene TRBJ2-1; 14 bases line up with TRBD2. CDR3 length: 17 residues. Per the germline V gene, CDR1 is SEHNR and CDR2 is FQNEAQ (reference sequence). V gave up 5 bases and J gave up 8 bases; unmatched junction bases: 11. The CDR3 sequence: CASSPRLAGGPFDEQFF. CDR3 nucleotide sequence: TGTGCCAGCAGCCCCAGACTAGCGGGAGGGCCTTTTGATGAGCAGTTCTTC. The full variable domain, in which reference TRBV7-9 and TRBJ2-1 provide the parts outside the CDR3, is DTGVSQNPRHKITKRGQNVTFRCDPISEHNRLYWYRQTLGQGPEFLTYFQNEAQLEKSRLLSDRFSAERPKGSFSTLEIQRTEQGDSAMYLCASSPRLAGGPFDEQFFGPGTRLTVL.

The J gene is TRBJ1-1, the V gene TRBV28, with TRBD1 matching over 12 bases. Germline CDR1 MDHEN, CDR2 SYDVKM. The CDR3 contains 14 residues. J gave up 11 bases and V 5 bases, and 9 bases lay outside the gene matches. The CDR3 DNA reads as TGTGCCAGCAGTGGGGTTGGGACAGGGGGCTTGGCTTTCTTT. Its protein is CASSGVGTGGLAFF.

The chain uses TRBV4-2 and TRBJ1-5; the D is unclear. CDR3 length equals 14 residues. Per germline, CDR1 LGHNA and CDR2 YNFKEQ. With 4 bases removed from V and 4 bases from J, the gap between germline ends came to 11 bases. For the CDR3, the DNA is TGTGCCAGCAGCCGTCCCGGCGCGAATCAGCCCCAGCATTTT. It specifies CASSRPGANQPQHF.

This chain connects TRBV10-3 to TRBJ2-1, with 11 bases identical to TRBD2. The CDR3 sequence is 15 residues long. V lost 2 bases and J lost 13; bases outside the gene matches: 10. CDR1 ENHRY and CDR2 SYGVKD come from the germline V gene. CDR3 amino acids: CAISEGLAGNLQQFF. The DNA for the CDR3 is TGTGCCATCAGTGAGGGACTAGCGGGTAATCTCCAACAGTTCTTC.

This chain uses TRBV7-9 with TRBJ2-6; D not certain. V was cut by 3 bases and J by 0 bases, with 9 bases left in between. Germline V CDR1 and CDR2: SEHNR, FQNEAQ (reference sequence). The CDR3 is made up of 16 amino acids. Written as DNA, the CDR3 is TGTGCCAGCAGCTTTCGGGCTTTCTCTGGGGCCAACGTCCTGACTTTC. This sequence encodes CASSFRAFSGANVLTF. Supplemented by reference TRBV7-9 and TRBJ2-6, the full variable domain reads DTGVSQNPRHKITKRGQNVTFRCDPISEHNRLYWYRQTLGQGPEFLTYFQNEAQLEKSRLLSDRFSAERPKGSFSTLEIQRTEQGDSAMYLCASSFRAFSGANVLTFGAGSRLTVL.

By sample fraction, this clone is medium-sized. The CDR3 is CASTKNPLAGGSYNEQFF. The DNA of the CDR3 is TGTGCCAGCACCAAAAACCCACTAGCGGGAGGTTCCTACAATGAGCAGTTCTTC. The chain uses TRBV7-2 and TRBJ2-1; 12 positions agree with TRBD2. V gave up 7 bases and J gave up 1 base; unmatched junction bases: 11. CDR3 size: 18 residues. From germline, CDR1 is SGHTA and CDR2 FQGNSA.

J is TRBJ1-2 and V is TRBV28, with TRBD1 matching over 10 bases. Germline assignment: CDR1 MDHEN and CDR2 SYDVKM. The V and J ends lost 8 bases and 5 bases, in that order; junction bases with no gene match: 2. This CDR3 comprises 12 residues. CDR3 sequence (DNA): TGTGCCAGCCGGGACAGGGGTTATGGCTACACCTTC. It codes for CASRDRGYGYTF.

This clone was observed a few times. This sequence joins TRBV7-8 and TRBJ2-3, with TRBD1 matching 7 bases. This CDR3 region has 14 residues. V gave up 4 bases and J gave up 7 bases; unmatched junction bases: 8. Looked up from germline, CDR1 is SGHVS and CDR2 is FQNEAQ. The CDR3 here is CASSSQGTGNTQYF. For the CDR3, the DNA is TGTGCCAGCAGCTCACAGGGGACGGGGAATACGCAGTATTTT.

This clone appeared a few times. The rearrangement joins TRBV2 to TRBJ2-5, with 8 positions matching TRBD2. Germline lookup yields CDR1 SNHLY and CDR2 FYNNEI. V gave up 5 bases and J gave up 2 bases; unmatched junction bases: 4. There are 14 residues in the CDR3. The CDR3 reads CASSREGGQETQYF. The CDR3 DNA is TGTGCCAGCAGTCGGGAGGGCGGACAAGAGACCCAGTACTTC.

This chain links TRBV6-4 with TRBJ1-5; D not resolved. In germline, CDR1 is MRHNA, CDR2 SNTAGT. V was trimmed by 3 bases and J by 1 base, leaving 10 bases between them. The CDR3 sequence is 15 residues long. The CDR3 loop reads CASSEMGGSNQPQHF. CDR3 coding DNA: TGTGCCAGCAGTGAAATGGGAGGGAGCAATCAGCCCCAGCATTTT.

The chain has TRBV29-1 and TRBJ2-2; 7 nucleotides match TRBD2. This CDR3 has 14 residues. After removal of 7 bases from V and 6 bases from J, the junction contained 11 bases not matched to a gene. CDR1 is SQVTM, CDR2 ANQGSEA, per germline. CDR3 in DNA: TGCAGCGGTGGACTTGCGGGAGTAGCCGGGGAGCTGTTTTTT. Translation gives CSGGLAGVAGELFF.

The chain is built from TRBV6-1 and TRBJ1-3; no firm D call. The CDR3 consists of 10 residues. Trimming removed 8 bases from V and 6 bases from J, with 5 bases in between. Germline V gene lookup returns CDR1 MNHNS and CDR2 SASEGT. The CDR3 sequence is CASAVNTIYF. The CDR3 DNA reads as TGTGCCAGCGCTGTAAACACCATATATTTT.

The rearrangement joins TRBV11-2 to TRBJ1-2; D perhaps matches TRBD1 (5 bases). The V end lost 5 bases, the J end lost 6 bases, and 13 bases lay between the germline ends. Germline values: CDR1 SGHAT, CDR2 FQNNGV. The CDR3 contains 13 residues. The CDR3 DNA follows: TGTGCCAGCAGCCTCATACAGGAGGATGGCTACACCTTC. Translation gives CASSLIQEDGYTF.

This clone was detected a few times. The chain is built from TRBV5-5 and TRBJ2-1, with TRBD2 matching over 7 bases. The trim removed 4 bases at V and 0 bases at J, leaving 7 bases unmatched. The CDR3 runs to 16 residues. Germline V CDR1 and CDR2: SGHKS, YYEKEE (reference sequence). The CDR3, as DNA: TGTGCCAGCAGCACCTCCGGACTAGGCTCCTACAATGAGCAGTTCTTC. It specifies CASSTSGLGSYNEQFF.

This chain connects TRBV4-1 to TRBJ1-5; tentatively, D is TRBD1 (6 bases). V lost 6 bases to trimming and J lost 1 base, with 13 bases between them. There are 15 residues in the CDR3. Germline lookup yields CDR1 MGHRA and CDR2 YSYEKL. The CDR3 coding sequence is TGCGCCAGCAGTAGGGGGTTTACGAGCAATCAGCCCCAGCATTTT. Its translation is CASSRGFTSNQPQHF.

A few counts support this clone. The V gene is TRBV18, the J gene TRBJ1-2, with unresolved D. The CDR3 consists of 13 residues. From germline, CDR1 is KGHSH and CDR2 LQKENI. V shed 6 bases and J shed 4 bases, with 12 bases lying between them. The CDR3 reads CASSFEAAYGYTF. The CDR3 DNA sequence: TGTGCCAGCTCCTTTGAGGCCGCCTATGGCTACACCTTC.

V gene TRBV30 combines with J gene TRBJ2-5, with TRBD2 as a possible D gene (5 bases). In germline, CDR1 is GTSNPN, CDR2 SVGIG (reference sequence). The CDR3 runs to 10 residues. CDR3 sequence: CALGEETQYF. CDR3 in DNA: TGTGCTCTCGGGGAAGAGACCCAGTACTTC. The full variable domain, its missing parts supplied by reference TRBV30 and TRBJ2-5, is SQTIHQWPATLVQPVGSPLSLECTVEGTSNPNLYWYRQAAGRGLQLLFYSVGIGQISSEVPQNLSASRPQDRQFILSSKKLLLSDSGFYLCALGEETQYFGPGTRLLVL.

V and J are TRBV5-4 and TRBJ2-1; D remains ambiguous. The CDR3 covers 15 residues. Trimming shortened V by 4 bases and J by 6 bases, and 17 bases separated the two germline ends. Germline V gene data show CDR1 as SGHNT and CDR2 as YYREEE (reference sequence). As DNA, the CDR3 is TGTGCCAGCAGCCTCGACCCAACTTACGCCAATGAGCAGTTCTTC. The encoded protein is CASSLDPTYANEQFF.

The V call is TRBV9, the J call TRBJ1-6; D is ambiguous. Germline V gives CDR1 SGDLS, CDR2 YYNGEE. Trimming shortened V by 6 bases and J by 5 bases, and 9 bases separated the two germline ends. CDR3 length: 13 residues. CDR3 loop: CASNSMDNSPLHF. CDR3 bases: TGTGCCAGCAATAGTATGGATAATTCACCCCTCCACTTT.

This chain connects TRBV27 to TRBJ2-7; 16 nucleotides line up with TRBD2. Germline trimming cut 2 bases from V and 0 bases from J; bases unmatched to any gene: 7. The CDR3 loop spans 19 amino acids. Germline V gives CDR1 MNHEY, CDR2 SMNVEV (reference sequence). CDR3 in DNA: TGTGCCAGCAGTTTACGGCCGGGACTAGCGGGAGGGATCTCCTACGAGCAGTACTTC. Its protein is CASSLRPGLAGGISYEQYF.

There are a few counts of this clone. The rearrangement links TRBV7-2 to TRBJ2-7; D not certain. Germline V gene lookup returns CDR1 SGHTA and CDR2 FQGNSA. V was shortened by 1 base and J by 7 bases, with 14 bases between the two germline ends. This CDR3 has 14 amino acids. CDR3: CASSLDDWVGEQYF. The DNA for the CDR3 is TGTGCCAGCAGCTTAGACGACTGGGTGGGGGAGCAGTACTTC.

The DNA for the CDR3 is TGTGCCAGCTCACCATCAGGGGTGGAGGTCACTGAAGCTTTCTTT. This translates into CASSPSGVEVTEAFF. The chain has TRBV18 and TRBJ1-1; a weak D match, TRBD1 (6 bases). V dropped 2 bases and J dropped 4 bases, with 14 bases sitting between them. CDR3 length: 15 residues. The germline V gene has CDR1 KGHSH and CDR2 LQKENI.

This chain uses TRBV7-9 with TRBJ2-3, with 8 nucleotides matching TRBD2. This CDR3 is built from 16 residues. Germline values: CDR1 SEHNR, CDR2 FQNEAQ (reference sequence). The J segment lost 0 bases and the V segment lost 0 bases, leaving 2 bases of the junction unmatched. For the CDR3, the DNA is TGTGCCAGCAGCTTAGCTAGCGGGGCTAGCACAGATACGCAGTATTTT. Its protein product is CASSLASGASTDTQYF.

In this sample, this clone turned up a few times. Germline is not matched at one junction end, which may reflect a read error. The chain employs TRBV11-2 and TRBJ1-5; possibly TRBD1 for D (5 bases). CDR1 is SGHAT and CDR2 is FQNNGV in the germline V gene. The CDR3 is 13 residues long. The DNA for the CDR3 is TGTGCCAGCAGCTTAGATGGACGGACACCCATGTATTTT. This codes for CASSLDGRTPMYF.